Listed below are T cell receptor beta chains from one sample, sequenced in a study of shared T cell receptors in the human thymus. Sequencing was performed with immunoSEQ multiplex PCR; in TCRdb, only in-frame clones are kept and a portion is missing. The data contain 700,000 to 750,000 clones, roughly 88% of them singletons. The sample also formed part of further work on human thymus T cells.

Material for sequencing was thymocytes. The receptors were gathered from a girl less than two years old with a congenital heart defect. The CDR3 runs from the conserved cysteine through the conserved F or W. A D gene is named only where the DNA matches it firmly. Clone sizes are given selectively: once, few, many, or a class where the clone is expanded.

d_gene	v_gene	abundance	j_gene	CDR3nt	CDR3aa
.	TRBV18	.	TRBJ2-7	TGTGCCAGCTCACAATGGCGGAATCACTACGAGCAGTACTTC	CASSQWRNHYEQYF
.	TRBV5-6	.	TRBJ2-7	TGTGCCAGCAGCTCAAAATGGGGACTCTCCTACGACGAGCAGTACTTC	CASSSKWGLSYDEQYF
.	TRBV6-1	.	TRBJ1-6	TGTGCCACCCGGAAACAGGATAATTCACCCCTCCACTTT	CATRKQDNSPLHF
TRBD1	TRBV4-1	.	TRBJ1-6	TGCGCCAGTTCGGGGACCGGGACAGTCCCTTCACCCCTCCACTTT	CASSGTGTVPSPLHF
TRBD1	TRBV13	.	TRBJ1-2	TGTGCCAGCAGCTTCCCTACGGGACAGGGACCCACGAACTATGGCTACACCTTC	CASSFPTGQGPTNYGYTF
TRBD2	TRBV11-2	.	TRBJ2-5	TGTGCCAGCAGCTTAGTTATAGCGGGGGCTCTCCAAGAGACCCAGTACTTC	CASSLVIAGALQETQYF
TRBD2	TRBV4-2	.	TRBJ2-1	TGTGCCAGCAGCCGCCGGGGGGGCCTGTCAAATGAGCAGTTCTTC	CASSRRGGLSNEQFF
TRBD2	TRBV28	.	TRBJ2-1	TGTGCCAGCAGTTTCCGGCGGGGGGGCCAGGGTGAGCAGTTCTTC	CASSFRRGGQGEQFF
TRBD1	TRBV7-9	once	TRBJ2-7	TGTGCCAGCAGCCCAATGACAGGGAGCGAGCAGTACTTC	CASSPMTGSEQYF
TRBD2	TRBV2	.	TRBJ2-2	TGTGCCAGAAGGATGAAGACTAGCGGGGATGACACCGGGGAGCTGTTTTTT	CARRMKTSGDDTGELFF
.	TRBV6-5	.	TRBJ1-2	TGTGCCAGCAGCCCGACATCGCGTAAGCTCACCTTC	CASSPTSRKLTF